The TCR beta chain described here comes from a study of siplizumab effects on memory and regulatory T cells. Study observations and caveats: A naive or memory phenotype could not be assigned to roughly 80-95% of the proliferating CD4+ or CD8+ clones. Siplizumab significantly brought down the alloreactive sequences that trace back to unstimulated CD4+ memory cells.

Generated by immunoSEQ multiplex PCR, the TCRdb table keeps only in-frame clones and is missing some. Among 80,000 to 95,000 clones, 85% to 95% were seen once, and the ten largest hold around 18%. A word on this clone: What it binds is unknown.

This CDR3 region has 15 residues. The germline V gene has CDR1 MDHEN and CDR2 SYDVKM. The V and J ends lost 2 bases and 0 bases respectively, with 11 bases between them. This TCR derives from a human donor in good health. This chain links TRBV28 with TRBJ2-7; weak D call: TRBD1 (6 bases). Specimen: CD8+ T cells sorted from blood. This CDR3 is CASSLEQGSSYEQYF. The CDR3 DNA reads TGTGCCAGCAGTTTAGAACAGGGCTCCTCCTACGAGCAGTACTTC.